These 16 T cell receptor beta chains share one sample of origin, sequenced in a study of CD8 T cells in Susac syndrome. Random hexamers were used to reverse transcribe the RNA input (roughly 0.5 to 1 ug). MiXCR, applied by TCRdb to the immunoSEQ multiplex PCR reads, yields one record per CDR3 protein. The data show some 140,000 distinct CDR3 sequences, with around 91% seen just once and under 0.25% held by the top ten. Sequenced: CD8+ T cells from PBMCs. Source of these receptors: a human donor with multiple sclerosis.

The J gene is TRBJ2-3, the V gene TRBV25-1; weak D call: TRBD1 (6 bases). The CDR3 runs to 14 residues. Trimming took off 3 bases at V and 6 bases at J, with 13 bases between the two ends. Germline-derived CDR1 and CDR2 are MGHDK and SYGVNS. CDR3 sequence: CASSDTGSEDTQYF. The CDR3 DNA follows: TGTGCCAGCAGTGATACAGGGTCGGAGGATACGCAGTATTTT.

This chain joins TRBV5-6 and TRBJ2-3; no clear D gene. Germline CDR1 reads SGHDT; CDR2 reads YYEEEE. CDR3 length: 11 amino acids. With 1 base removed from V and 7 bases from J, the gap between germline ends came to 4 bases. The CDR3 DNA follows: TGTGCCAGCAGCTTGTCAAATACGCAGTATTTT. Translating gives CASSLSNTQYF. The whole variable domain, filled in from reference TRBV5-6 and TRBJ2-3, reads DAGVTQSPTHLIKTRGQQVTLRCSPKSGHDTVSWYQQALGQGPQFIFQYYEEEERQRGNFPDRFSGHQFPNYSSELNVNALLLGDSALYLCASSLSNTQYFGPGTRLTVL.

V and J are TRBV4-3 and TRBJ2-7; 8 nucleotides align to TRBD2. The V segment lost 0 bases and the J segment 5 bases; nucleotides outside the gene matches: 9. The CDR3 consists of 16 residues. Germline CDR1 reads LGHNA; CDR2 reads YSLEER. The CDR3 here is CASSQENLAGPNEQYF. The CDR3, as DNA: TGCGCCAGCAGCCAAGAAAATCTAGCGGGCCCTAACGAGCAGTACTTC.

V is TRBV11-2 and J is TRBJ2-3; D is ambiguous. The V gene lost 0 bases and the J gene lost 5 bases, with 9 bases spanning the gap. CDR3 length: 14 residues. Per germline, CDR1 SGHAT and CDR2 FQNNGV. CDR3 sequence (DNA): TGTGCCAGCAGCTTAGATGTGGTAGTAGATACGCAGTATTTT. Amino acids: CASSLDVVVDTQYF.

The CDR3 DNA sequence: TGCAGCGTTGGGCTAGCGACCTACGAGCAGTACTTC. This translates into CSVGLATYEQYF. The chain carries TRBV29-1 and TRBJ2-7, with TRBD2 as a possible D gene (6 bases). Looked up from germline, CDR1 is SQVTM and CDR2 is ANQGSEA. There are 12 residues in the CDR3. The V end was cut by 4 bases, the J end by 2 bases, with 9 bases between.

V usage is TRBV20-1 and J usage is TRBJ2-7; D may be TRBD1 or TRBD2 (5 bases each). The V gene lost 5 bases and the J gene lost 4 bases, with 18 bases spanning the gap. Per germline, CDR1 DFQATT and CDR2 SNEGSKA (reference sequence). This CDR3 region has 14 residues. DNA of the CDR3: TGCAGTGCTCGGCCACGGGACGGATCGTACGAGCAGTACTTC. Protein product: CSARPRDGSYEQYF.

This chain links TRBV20-1 with TRBJ2-4, with D perhaps matching TRBD1 (6 bases). V lost 5 bases and J 1 base, leaving 12 bases between the germline ends. CDR3 length: 14 residues. Looked up from germline, CDR1 is DFQATT and CDR2 is SNEGSKA (reference sequence). The DNA for the CDR3 is TGCAGTGCTCTACCCCAGGGGGCCAAAAACATTCAGTACTTC. Its protein product is CSALPQGAKNIQYF.

This clonotype came up once. This chain joins TRBV19 and TRBJ1-2; TRBD1 matches at 7 bases. Per germline, CDR1 LNHDA and CDR2 SQIVND (reference sequence). The CDR3 totals 15 residues. J gave up 4 bases and V 6 bases, and 11 bases lay outside the gene matches. CDR3 bases: TGTGCCAGTAGCACCGGGACAGCAGGGCTCTATGGCTACACCTTC. It translates to CASSTGTAGLYGYTF.

The V and J genes are TRBV27 and TRBJ1-1; D gene uncertain. Germline CDR1 MNHEY, CDR2 SMNVEV (reference sequence). With 5 bases removed from V and 4 bases from J, the gap between germline ends came to 14 bases. CDR3 length equals 14 residues. DNA of the CDR3: TGTGCCAGCAGTATACCCCGGGAGGGCACTGAAGCTTTCTTT. This gives the protein CASSIPREGTEAFF.

This sequence joins TRBV29-1 and TRBJ1-2, with 11 bases fitting TRBD1. From germline, CDR1 is SQVTM and CDR2 ANQGSEA. This CDR3 spans 14 amino acids. V was clipped by 6 bases and J by 5 bases; unmatched bases: 8. The CDR3 loop reads CSVEDRGPIYGYTF. The CDR3, as DNA: TGCAGCGTCGAGGACAGGGGGCCAATTTATGGCTACACCTTC.

V is TRBV13 and J is TRBJ1-1; no firm D call. CDR3 size: 13 residues. Looked up from germline, CDR1 is PRHDT and CDR2 is FYEKMQ (reference sequence). V was cut by 6 bases and J by 5 bases, with 13 bases left in between. This chain's CDR3 is CASSSGRETEAFF. The CDR3 DNA reads TGTGCCAGCAGTAGTGGAAGGGAGACTGAAGCTTTCTTT.

This rearrangement joins TRBV12-3 or TRBV12-4 to TRBJ2-7; 9 positions agree with TRBD2. The CDR3 spans 13 residues. V was clipped by 5 bases and J by 1 base; unmatched bases: 0. The CDR3 DNA follows: TGTGCCAGCAGTACTAGCGGGTCCTACGAGCAGTACTTC. Translated: CASSTSGSYEQYF.

The rearrangement uses TRBV4-1 and TRBJ1-1; D gene uncertain. The germline V and J ends were trimmed by 0 bases and 1 base, with 3 bases remaining between them. CDR1 is MGHRA and CDR2 is YSYEKL in the germline V gene. This CDR3 region has 13 residues. The CDR3 region has the DNA TGCGCCAGCAGCCAAGATCCGAACACTGAAGCTTTCTTT. As protein: CASSQDPNTEAFF.

This chain joins TRBV24-1 and TRBJ2-5, with 9 bases aligning to TRBD2. Looked up from germline, CDR1 is KGHDR and CDR2 is SFDVKD. The CDR3 consists of 17 residues. V was clipped by 5 bases and J by 1 base; unmatched bases: 10. CDR3 residues: CATSGPPGLAVQETQYF. The CDR3 nucleotides read TGTGCCACCAGTGGCCCCCCGGGACTAGCAGTCCAAGAGACCCAGTACTTC.

The CDR3 region has the DNA TGTGCCAGCAGCAGGGAGATGAACACTGAAGCTTTCTTT. Amino acid sequence: CASSREMNTEAFF. V is TRBV5-4 and J is TRBJ1-1; D is unclear. The CDR3 spans 13 residues. The germline V gene has CDR1 SGHNT and CDR2 YYREEE (reference sequence). Deletions cut 4 bases from V and 0 bases from J, with 7 bases between.

The V gene is TRBV19, the J gene TRBJ2-1; D is possibly TRBD1 or TRBD2 (6 bases each). The germline V gene has CDR1 LNHDA and CDR2 SQIVND (reference sequence). The V and J ends lost 7 bases and 6 bases respectively, with 16 bases between them. The length of the CDR3 is 14 residues. Written as DNA, the CDR3 is TGTGCCAGTAAGCCCGGGGGCGGGCTCAATGAGCAGTTCTTC. This encodes CASKPGGGLNEQFF.